A selection of T cell receptor beta chains follows, all from one sample in a study of cytomegalovirus exposure and HLA in healthy donors. Generated by immunoSEQ multiplex PCR, the TCRdb table keeps only in-frame clones and is missing some. The sample carries some 160,000 clones, over 60% recorded once. Source material: PBMCs. These receptor sequences come from a man aged 40-55 years in good health and CMV-seronegative. Each CDR3 is given without its conserved first and last residue.

TRBV9	TRBJ2-2	ASSVDGGLNTGELF
TRBV10-1	TRBJ1-1	ASQGQGSNTEAF
TRBV4-3	TRBJ2-7	ASSHFHGRADEQY
TRBV7-2	TRBJ2-7	ASSPVWSSYEQY
TRBV6-5	TRBJ1-2	ASSNGQGIGGYT
TRBV30	TRBJ1-4	AWSTTGDLKLF
TRBV18	TRBJ2-7	ASSRQGTGEQY
TRBV6-6	TRBJ2-3	ASTRTGATDTQY
TRBV7-7	TRBJ2-3	ASSLTSGGGTDTQY
TRBV25-1	TRBJ2-7	ASRGVGYEQY
TRBV11-2	TRBJ2-1	ASSPTRSGEQF
TRBV28	TRBJ1-2	ASSIGGGRGRGYT
TRBV19	TRBJ2-7	ASRDRGYEQY
TRBV13	TRBJ1-1	ASSLWARENTEAF
TRBV5-1	TRBJ1-5	ASSLDVGGNQPQH
TRBV27	TRBJ1-4	ASNRGGEKLF
TRBV7-9	TRBJ1-1	ASSLYRDSEAF
TRBV30	TRBJ1-1	AWTLFSGSAGEAF
TRBV5-4	TRBJ2-7	ASSLEGSGRSQY
TRBV19	TRBJ1-5	ASSPGVNQPQH
TRBV6-1	TRBJ2-7	ASSERQLSYEQY
TRBV7-2	TRBJ2-2	ASTRDSSNTGELF
TRBV4-1	TRBJ2-7	ASSPGQGTYEQY
TRBV4-2	TRBJ2-1	ASSQEDRPYNEQF
TRBV6-6	TRBJ2-1	ASSYNGGSYNEQF
TRBV9	TRBJ2-1	ASSVSSGGDNEQF
TRBV6-1	TRBJ1-2	ASSETWDSNYGYT
TRBV5-1	TRBJ2-1	ASSWGRQGTYNEQF
TRBV5-4	TRBJ1-3	ASSLLGAGNTIY
TRBV5-1	TRBJ1-2	ASSLTNRWRGYT
TRBV5-1	TRBJ2-7	ASSLDLSGGEIYEQY
TRBV10-3	TRBJ2-3	AITPHGGDTDTQY
TRBV6-4	TRBJ2-1	ASSAASGGYNEQF
TRBV10-1	TRBJ2-3	ASSESGRIDTQY
TRBV10-3	TRBJ1-4	AISDGGLGEKLF
TRBV9	TRBJ1-3	ASSVGAGVNTIY
TRBV29-1	TRBJ2-1	SAREGADYNEQF
TRBV5-4	TRBJ2-3	ASRRYGVYTDTQY
TRBV30	TRBJ1-3	AWSVRGSGNTIY
TRBV5-5	TRBJ1-1	ASSAGNTEAF
TRBV19	TRBJ1-4	ASSIAGGNEKLF
TRBV7-8	TRBJ2-7	ASSLQGASYEQY
TRBV9	TRBJ2-3	ASSANRDRSTDTQY
TRBV9	TRBJ2-1	ASSPPGLTSNEQF
TRBV5-1	TRBJ2-1	ASSLEGSGSVNEQF
TRBV7-2	TRBJ2-1	ASSARGGLDNEQF
TRBV7-2	TRBJ1-5	ASSLLEGAYQTQPQH
TRBV5-1	TRBJ2-1	ASSLGLAGGTYNEQF
TRBV10-1	TRBJ1-1	ASSESGGITEAF
TRBV5-5	TRBJ2-2	ASSLVKTGGELF
TRBV10-3	TRBJ1-5	AISSGEQPQH
TRBV6-1	TRBJ2-3	ASRDRVWDTQY
TRBV27	TRBJ1-3	ASRPTGGGNTIY
TRBV6-6	TRBJ1-1	ASSYRGPEAF
TRBV11-2	TRBJ1-3	ASSALVTGNTIY
TRBV4-3	TRBJ2-5	ASSPSYSAGVDQETQY